One and the same sample provided the 14 T cell receptor beta chains below, sequenced in a study of control samples from healthy donors and cancer patients (dated by TCRdb to 2018 to 2021). Receptor libraries were prepared by the immunoSEQ multiplex PCR assay. Sourced from immuneACCESS, this table was stored by TCRdb with only in-frame sequences that have V and J called. A share of the clones is absent; for the studies checked, an unresolved V gene accounts for under half, and the remainder has no known explanation. The sample includes roughly 120,000 clones, with just under 95% observed a single time. The ten top clones hold about 4% of the sample. Source material: blood. These receptors were taken from a young man in good health.

The V call is TRBV6-5, the J call TRBJ2-7, with TRBD1 matching over 11 bases. There are 15 residues in the CDR3. After removal of 7 bases from V and 6 bases from J, the junction contained 11 bases not matched to a gene. The germline V gene has CDR1 MNHEY and CDR2 SVGAGI. The CDR3 coding sequence is TGTGCCAGCAACCGCGCCGGGACAGGGGGAAGCGAGCAGTACTTC. It translates to CASNRAGTGGSEQYF.

The gene calls are TRBV4-3 and TRBJ1-1; tentatively, D is TRBD1 (5 bases). Germline CDR1 is LGHNA and CDR2 is YSLEER. This CDR3 is built from 16 residues. Trimming cost V 0 bases and J 0 bases, with 11 bases left between them. The CDR3 spells CASSQEPGTLNTEAFF. The CDR3 region has the DNA TGCGCCAGCAGCCAAGAACCCGGGACTCTGAACACTGAAGCTTTCTTT.

The V call is TRBV6-2 or TRBV6-3, the J call TRBJ2-7; 8 bases align to TRBD2. CDR1 and CDR2 from the germline V gene are MNHEY and SVGEGT. V trimming: 2 bases; J trimming: 5 bases; junction bases outside the gene matches: 11. The CDR3 has 16 amino acids. CDR3 loop: CASSYPVTGGVDEQYF. In DNA, the CDR3 is TGTGCCAGCAGTTACCCCGTAACGGGGGGGGTCGACGAGCAGTACTTC.

The V call is TRBV14, the J call TRBJ2-7; D gene unclear. CDR3 length: 19 amino acids. V lost 0 bases to trimming and J lost 2 bases, with 23 bases between them. CDR1 SGHDN and CDR2 FVKESK come from the germline V gene. CDR3 sequence reads: CASSQDPFLGPPPTYEQYF. Written as DNA, the CDR3 is TGTGCCAGCAGCCAAGATCCTTTCCTCGGCCCGCCCCCTACCTACGAGCAGTACTTC.

V is TRBV12-3 or TRBV12-4 and J is TRBJ1-5; D is ambiguous. The V end lost 5 bases, the J end lost 4 bases, and 9 bases lay between the germline ends. The CDR3 covers 13 residues. The DNA of the CDR3 is TGTGCCAGCAGTGTGGATAGGAATCAGCCCCAGCATTTT. Translation gives CASSVDRNQPQHF.

The CDR3 DNA is TGTGCCTCTAATCTCCAGGGTCACTACGAGCAGTACTTC. Translated, it gives CASNLQGHYEQYF. The chain links TRBV28 to TRBJ2-7; TRBD1 might be the D (5 bases). Trimming shortened V by 11 bases and J by 3 bases, and 17 bases separated the two germline ends. This CDR3 has 13 amino acids. The germline gives CDR1 MDHEN, CDR2 SYDVKM.

This CDR3 is CSVESGRGAGYTF. The DNA of the CDR3 is TGCAGCGTTGAATCTGGACGCGGTGCAGGCTACACCTTC. The chain links TRBV29-1 to TRBJ1-2; D is undetermined. The germline V and J ends were trimmed by 2 bases and 8 bases, with 15 bases remaining between them. The V gene's germline CDR1 is SQVTM and CDR2 ANQGSEA. The length of the CDR3 is 13 residues.

This clone was recorded once. The chain combines TRBV2 with TRBJ1-4, with D maybe TRBD1 (5 bases). The CDR3 length is 15 residues. The germline V gene has CDR1 SNHLY and CDR2 FYNNEI. Trimming took off 4 bases at V and 0 bases at J, with 9 bases between the two ends. The CDR3 DNA is TGTGCCAGCAGTGGGGGGGGTGCAACTAATGAAAAACTGTTTTTT. This encodes CASSGGGATNEKLFF.

This chain links TRBV20-1 with TRBJ1-1, with no clear D. This CDR3 contains 14 residues. Deletions cut 3 bases from V and 3 bases from J, with 14 bases between. In germline, CDR1 is DFQATT, CDR2 SNEGSKA (reference sequence). In DNA form, the CDR3 reads TGCAGTGCTAGTCTCATGGGGTCGGACACTGAAGCTTTCTTT. Protein sequence: CSASLMGSDTEAFF.

This clone appeared a single time. The V and J genes are TRBV5-1 and TRBJ2-6; D gene uncertain. The germline V and J ends were trimmed by 4 bases and 1 base, with 6 bases remaining between them. There are 14 residues in the CDR3. Germline loops: CDR1 SGHRS, CDR2 YFSETQ. Here the CDR3 DNA reads TGCGCCAGCAGCCTACTATCTGGGGCCAACGTCCTGACTTTC. Its translation: CASSLLSGANVLTF.

Concerning this clone itself: This sample includes further DNA sequences coding for the same CDR3. This chain connects TRBV27 to TRBJ2-7; D may correspond to TRBD1 or TRBD2 (5 bases each). Per the germline V gene, CDR1 is MNHEY and CDR2 is SMNVEV (reference sequence). V was trimmed by 3 bases and J by 0 bases, leaving 6 bases between them. The length of the CDR3 is 13 residues. The CDR3 DNA is TGTGCCAGCAGTTTGGGGACCTCCTACGAGCAGTACTTC. This translates into CASSLGTSYEQYF.

This rearrangement joins TRBV6-2 or TRBV6-3 to TRBJ2-7; 10 nucleotides align to TRBD1. Per germline, CDR1 MNHEY and CDR2 SVGEGT. Trimming at V came to 6 bases and at J to 6 bases, leaving 11 bases not matched to a gene. CDR3 length: 15 residues. The CDR3 reads CASSSAGTGEAEQYF. Here the CDR3 DNA reads TGTGCCAGCAGCTCAGCCGGGACAGGGGAAGCCGAGCAGTACTTC.

The chain carries TRBV7-9 and TRBJ2-1, with 8 bases lining up with TRBD1. This CDR3 has 16 residues. With 5 bases clipped from V and 2 bases from J, the junction kept 8 bases outside the gene matches. Germline V gene lookup returns CDR1 SEHNR and CDR2 FQNEAQ (reference sequence). CDR3 coding DNA: TGTGCCAGCAGCCGGACCGACAGGGGTCCCTACAATGAGCAGTTCTTC. Protein: CASSRTDRGPYNEQFF. The whole variable domain, filled in from reference TRBV7-9 and TRBJ2-1, reads DTGVSQNPRHKITKRGQNVTFRCDPISEHNRLYWYRQTLGQGPEFLTYFQNEAQLEKSRLLSDRFSAERPKGSFSTLEIQRTEQGDSAMYLCASSRTDRGPYNEQFFGPGTRLTVL.

The gene calls are TRBV18 and TRBJ1-4; D is unclear. The CDR3 covers 15 residues. The V end was cut by 3 bases, the J end by 5 bases, with 13 bases between. Germline values: CDR1 KGHSH, CDR2 LQKENI. CDR3 sequence: CASSPNRNSNEKLFF. CDR3 in DNA: TGTGCCAGCTCACCCAACCGGAACAGCAATGAAAAACTGTTTTTT.